This TCR beta chain was recorded in a study of Graves' ophthalmopathy and Graves' hyperthyroidism. Across the whole study: Sampling took place at initial diagnosis, with peripheral blood obtained before any treatment. Study outcomes and limitations: Blood was where most expanded thyroid clonotypes above 0.001 frequency also turned up.

A duration under 3 months, NOSPECS ≥4, CAS ≥3 and moderate-to-severe activity characterized the donors with ophthalmopathy. The study excluded patients with other autoimmune diseases, uncontrolled infections, pregnancy or lactation. The table lists this clonotype with many counts. Its antigen is undetermined. As the template, RNA transcripts were used to amplify TCR beta CDR3 regions. The first-round RT-PCR employed HTBI primers together with the Qiagen OneStep RT-PCR kit. A multiplex PCR was then performed as the second round. TCRdb reprocessed the multiplex PCR reads with MiXCR, giving one entry per CDR3 protein. The table has roughly 400,000 distinct CDR3 sequences, roughly 18% seen once. The receptor was derived from a woman younger than 30 with Graves' ophthalmopathy. Sequencing used peripheral blood.

The CDR3 region has the DNA TGCAGTGCCGATCGAGGGACAGGGGGCACTGAAGCTTTCTTT. This encodes CSADRGTGGTEAFF. The rearrangement joins TRBV20-1 to TRBJ1-1, with 11 bases fitting TRBD1. This CDR3 spans 14 amino acids. V dropped 6 bases and J dropped 4; count of bases not matched to a gene: 7. Germline V gives CDR1 DFQATT, CDR2 SNEGSKA (reference sequence).